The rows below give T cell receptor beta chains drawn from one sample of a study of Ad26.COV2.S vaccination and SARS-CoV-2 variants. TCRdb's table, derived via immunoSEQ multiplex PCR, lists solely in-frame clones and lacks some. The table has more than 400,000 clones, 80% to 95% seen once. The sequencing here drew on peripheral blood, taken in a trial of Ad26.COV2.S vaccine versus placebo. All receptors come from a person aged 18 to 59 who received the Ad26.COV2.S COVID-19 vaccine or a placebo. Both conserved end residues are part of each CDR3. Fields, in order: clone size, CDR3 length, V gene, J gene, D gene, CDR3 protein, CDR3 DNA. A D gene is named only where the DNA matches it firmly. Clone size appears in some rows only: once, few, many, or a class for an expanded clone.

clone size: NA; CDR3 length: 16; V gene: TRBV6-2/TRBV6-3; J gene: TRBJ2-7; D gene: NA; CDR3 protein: CASSYADTSTQREQYF; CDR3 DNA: TGTGCCAGCAGTTACGCCGACACATCAACCCAGCGCGAGCAGTACTTC
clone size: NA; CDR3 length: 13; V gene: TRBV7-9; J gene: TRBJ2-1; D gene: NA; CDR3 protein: CASSLGVNNEQFF; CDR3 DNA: TGTGCCAGCAGCTTAGGGGTGAACAATGAGCAGTTCTTC
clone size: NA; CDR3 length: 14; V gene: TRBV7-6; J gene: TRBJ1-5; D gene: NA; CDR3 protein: CASSLDGVEQPQHF; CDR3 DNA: TGTGCCAGCAGCTTAGACGGGGTGGAACAGCCCCAGCATTTT
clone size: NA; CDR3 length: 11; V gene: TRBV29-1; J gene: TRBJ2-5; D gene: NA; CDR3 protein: CSVWGGETQYF; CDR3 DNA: TGCAGCGTTTGGGGTGGGGAGACCCAGTACTTC
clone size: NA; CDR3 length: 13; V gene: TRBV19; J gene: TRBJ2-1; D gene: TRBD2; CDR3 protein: CASSISGVNEQFF; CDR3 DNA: TGTGCCAGTAGTATTAGCGGGGTAAATGAGCAGTTCTTC
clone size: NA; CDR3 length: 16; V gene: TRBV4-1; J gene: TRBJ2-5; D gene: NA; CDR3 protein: CASSQAERGGGETQYF; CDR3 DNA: TGCGCCAGCAGCCAAGCCGAAAGGGGGGGTGGAGAGACCCAGTACTTC
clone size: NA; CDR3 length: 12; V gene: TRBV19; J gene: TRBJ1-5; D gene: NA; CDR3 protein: CASCRGSQPQHF; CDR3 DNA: TGTGCCAGTTGTAGAGGATCTCAGCCCCAGCATTTT
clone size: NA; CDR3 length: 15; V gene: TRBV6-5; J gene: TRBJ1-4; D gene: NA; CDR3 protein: CASLDNGPRGGRLFF; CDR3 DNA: TGTGCCAGCCTAGACAACGGGCCCCGGGGGGGGAGACTGTTTTTT
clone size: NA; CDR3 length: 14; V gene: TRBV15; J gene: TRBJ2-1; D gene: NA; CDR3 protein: CATSSHGNLNEQFF; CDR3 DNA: TGTGCCACCAGCAGCCACGGAAACCTCAATGAGCAGTTCTTC
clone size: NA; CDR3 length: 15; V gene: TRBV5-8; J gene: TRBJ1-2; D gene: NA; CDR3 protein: CASSLVGGWSYGYTF; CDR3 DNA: TGTGCCAGCAGCTTGGTGGGGGGCTGGAGCTATGGCTACACCTTC
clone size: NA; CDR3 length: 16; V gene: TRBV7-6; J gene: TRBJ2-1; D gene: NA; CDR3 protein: CASSLGFLPSYNEQFF; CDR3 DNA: TGTGCCAGCAGCTTAGGTTTCCTCCCCTCCTACAATGAGCAGTTCTTC
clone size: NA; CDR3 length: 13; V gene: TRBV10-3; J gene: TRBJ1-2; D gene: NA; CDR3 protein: CAIREGPGYGYTF; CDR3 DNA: TGTGCCATCAGAGAAGGGCCGGGCTATGGCTACACCTTC
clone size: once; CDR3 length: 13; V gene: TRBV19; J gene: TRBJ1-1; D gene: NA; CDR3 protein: CASSIAGDTEAFF; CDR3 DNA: TGTGCCAGTAGTATTGCCGGGGATACTGAAGCTTTCTTT
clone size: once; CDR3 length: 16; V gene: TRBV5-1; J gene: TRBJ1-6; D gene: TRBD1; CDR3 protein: CASSSRGSSYNSPLHF; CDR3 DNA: TGCGCCAGCAGCTCCAGGGGGAGCTCCTATAATTCACCCCTCCACTTT
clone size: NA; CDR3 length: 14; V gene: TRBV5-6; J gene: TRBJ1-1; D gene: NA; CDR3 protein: CASTPVQGNTEAFF; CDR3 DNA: TGTGCCAGCACCCCCGTCCAGGGCAACACTGAAGCTTTCTTT
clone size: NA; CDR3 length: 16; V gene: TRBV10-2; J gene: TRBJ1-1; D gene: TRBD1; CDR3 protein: CASSEGTGPSNTEAFF; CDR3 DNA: TGCGCCAGCAGTGAAGGGACAGGGCCCAGTAACACTGAAGCTTTCTTT
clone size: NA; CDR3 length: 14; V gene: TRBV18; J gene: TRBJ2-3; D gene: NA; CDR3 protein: CASSPPPPSRSEYF; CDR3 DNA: TGTGCCAGCTCACCACCGCCGCCCTCCCGGTCGGAGTATTTT
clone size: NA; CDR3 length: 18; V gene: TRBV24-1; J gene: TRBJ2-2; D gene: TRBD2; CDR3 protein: CATSDLGLAGENTGELFF; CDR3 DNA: TGTGCCACCAGTGATTTGGGGCTAGCGGGGGAAAACACCGGGGAGCTGTTTTTT
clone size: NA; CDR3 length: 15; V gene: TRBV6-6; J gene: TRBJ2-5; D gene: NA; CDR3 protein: CASSYGGTWSETQYF; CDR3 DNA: TGTGCCAGCAGTTATGGGGGCACATGGTCAGAGACCCAGTACTTC
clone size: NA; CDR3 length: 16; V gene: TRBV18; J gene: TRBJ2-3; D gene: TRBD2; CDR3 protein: CASSVGTSGGSDTQYF; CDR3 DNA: TGTGCCAGCTCAGTCGGGACTAGCGGGGGATCAGATACGCAGTATTTT
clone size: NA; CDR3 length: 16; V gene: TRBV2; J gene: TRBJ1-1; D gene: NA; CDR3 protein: CASTRSGVALNTEAFF; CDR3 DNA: TGTGCCAGCACCAGGTCGGGGGTGGCACTGAACACTGAAGCTTTCTTT
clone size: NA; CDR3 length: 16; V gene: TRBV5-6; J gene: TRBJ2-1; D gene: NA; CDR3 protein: CASSFIADRSYNEQFF; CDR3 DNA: TGTGCCAGCAGCTTTATAGCGGATCGCTCCTACAATGAGCAGTTCTTC
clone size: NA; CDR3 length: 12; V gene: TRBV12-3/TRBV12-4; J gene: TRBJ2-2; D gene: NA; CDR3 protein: CASSPRTGELFF; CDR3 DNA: TGTGCCAGCAGTCCTCGAACCGGGGAGCTGTTTTTT
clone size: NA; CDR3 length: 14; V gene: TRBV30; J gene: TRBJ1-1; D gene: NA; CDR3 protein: CAWSVEWAYPEAFF; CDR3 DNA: TGTGCCTGGAGTGTGGAGTGGGCATACCCTGAAGCTTTCTTT
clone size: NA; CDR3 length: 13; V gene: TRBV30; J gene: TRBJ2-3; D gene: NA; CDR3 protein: CAWSGGPGDTQYF; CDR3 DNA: TGTGCCTGGAGCGGCGGCCCTGGGGATACGCAGTATTTT
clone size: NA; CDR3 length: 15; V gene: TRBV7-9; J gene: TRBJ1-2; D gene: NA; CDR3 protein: CASSPEVIAGFGYTF; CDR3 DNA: TGTGCCAGCAGTCCCGAAGTCATCGCAGGGTTTGGCTACACCTTC
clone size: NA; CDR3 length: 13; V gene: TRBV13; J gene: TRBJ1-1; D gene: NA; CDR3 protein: CASGPGGNTEAFF; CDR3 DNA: TGTGCCAGCGGCCCGGGCGGGAACACTGAAGCTTTCTTT
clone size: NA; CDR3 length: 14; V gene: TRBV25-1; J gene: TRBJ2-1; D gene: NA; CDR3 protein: CASSEGQSRKEQFF; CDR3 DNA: TGTGCCAGCAGTGAAGGACAGTCACGAAAGGAGCAGTTCTTC
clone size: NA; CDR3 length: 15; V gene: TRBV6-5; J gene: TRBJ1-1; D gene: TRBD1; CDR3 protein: CASSYSLNRGTEAFF; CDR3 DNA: TGTGCCAGCAGTTATTCACTGAACAGGGGAACTGAAGCTTTCTTT
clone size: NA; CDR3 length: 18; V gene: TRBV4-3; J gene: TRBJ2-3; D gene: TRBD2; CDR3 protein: CASSQEAGGPIGTDTQYF; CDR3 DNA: TGCGCCAGCAGCCAAGAAGCGGGGGGGCCAATAGGCACAGATACGCAGTATTTT
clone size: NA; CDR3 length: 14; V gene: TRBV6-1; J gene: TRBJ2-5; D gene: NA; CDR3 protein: CASSEALGVWTQYF; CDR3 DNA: TGTGCCAGCAGTGAAGCGCTGGGCGTTTGGACCCAGTACTTC
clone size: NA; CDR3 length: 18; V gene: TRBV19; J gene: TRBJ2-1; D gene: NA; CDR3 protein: CASSIVGGLSSSYNEQFF; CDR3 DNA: TGTGCCAGTAGTATTGTTGGGGGACTCTCCAGCTCCTACAATGAGCAGTTCTTC
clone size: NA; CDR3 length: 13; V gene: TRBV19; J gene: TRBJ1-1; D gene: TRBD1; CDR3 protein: CASSVQGGTEAFF; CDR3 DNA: TGTGCCAGTAGTGTACAGGGGGGGACTGAAGCTTTCTTT
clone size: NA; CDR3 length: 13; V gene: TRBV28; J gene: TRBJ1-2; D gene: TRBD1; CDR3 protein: CASKVGTVYGYTF; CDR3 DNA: TGTGCCAGCAAAGTCGGGACAGTCTATGGCTACACCTTC
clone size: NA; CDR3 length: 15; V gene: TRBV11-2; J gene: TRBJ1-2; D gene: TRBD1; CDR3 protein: CASHGFSGQESGYTF; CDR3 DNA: TGTGCCAGCCATGGATTTAGCGGACAGGAATCTGGCTACACCTTC
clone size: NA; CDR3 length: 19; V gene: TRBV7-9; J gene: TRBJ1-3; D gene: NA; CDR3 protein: CASSPRSLIQLSIGNTIYF; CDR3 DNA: TGTGCCAGCAGCCCCCGATCGTTAATACAGCTCTCTATTGGAAACACCATATATTTT
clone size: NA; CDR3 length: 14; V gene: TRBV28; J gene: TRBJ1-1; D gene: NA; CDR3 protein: CASSLPGPAVGAFF; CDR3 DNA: TGTGCCAGCAGTTTGCCAGGGCCGGCTGTTGGGGCTTTCTTT
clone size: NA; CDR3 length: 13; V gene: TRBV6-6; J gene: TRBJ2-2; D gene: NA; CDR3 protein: CASSRPGERELFF; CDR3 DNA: TGTGCCAGCAGTCGACCGGGCGAACGGGAGCTGTTTTTT
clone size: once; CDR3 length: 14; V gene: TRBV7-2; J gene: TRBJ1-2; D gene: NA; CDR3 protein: CASSLGPTGYGYTF; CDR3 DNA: TGTGCCAGCAGCTTAGGTCCCACGGGCTATGGCTACACCTTC
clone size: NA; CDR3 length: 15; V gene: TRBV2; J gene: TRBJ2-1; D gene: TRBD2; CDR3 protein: CASSGVAGGYNEQFF; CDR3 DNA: TGTGCCAGCAGTGGGGTAGCGGGGGGCTACAATGAGCAGTTCTTC
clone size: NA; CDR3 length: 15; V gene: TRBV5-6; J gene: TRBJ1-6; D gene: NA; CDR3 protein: CASSLEGRGPSPLHF; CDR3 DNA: TGTGCCAGCAGCTTGGAGGGCAGGGGTCCTTCACCCCTCCACTTT
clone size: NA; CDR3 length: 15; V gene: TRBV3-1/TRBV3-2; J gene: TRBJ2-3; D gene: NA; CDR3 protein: CASSHYHASADTQYF; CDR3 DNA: TGTGCCAGCAGCCATTACCACGCTAGCGCAGATACGCAGTATTTT
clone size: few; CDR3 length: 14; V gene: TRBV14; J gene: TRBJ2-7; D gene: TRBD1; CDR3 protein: CASSLRDRAYEQYF; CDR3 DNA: TGTGCCAGCAGCCTGAGGGACAGGGCATACGAGCAGTACTTC
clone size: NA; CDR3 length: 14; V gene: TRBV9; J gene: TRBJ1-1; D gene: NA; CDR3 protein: CASSPRDGYTEAFF; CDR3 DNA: TGTGCCAGCAGCCCGCGGGACGGCTACACTGAAGCTTTCTTT
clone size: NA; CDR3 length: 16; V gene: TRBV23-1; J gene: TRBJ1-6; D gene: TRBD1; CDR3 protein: CASSHPPTGGNSPLHF; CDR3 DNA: TGCGCCAGCAGTCACCCTCCGACAGGGGGCAATTCACCCCTCCACTTT
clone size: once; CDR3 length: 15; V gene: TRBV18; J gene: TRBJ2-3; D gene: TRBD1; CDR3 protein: CASSPQGAGTDTQYF; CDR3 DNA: TGTGCCAGCTCTCCCCAGGGGGCCGGCACAGATACGCAGTATTTT
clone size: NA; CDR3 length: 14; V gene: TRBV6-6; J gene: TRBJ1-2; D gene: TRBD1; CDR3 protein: CASSYVTTGDGYTF; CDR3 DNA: TGTGCCAGCAGTTACGTTACTACAGGGGATGGCTACACCTTC
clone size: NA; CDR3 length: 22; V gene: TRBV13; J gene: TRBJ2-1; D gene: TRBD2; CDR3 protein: CASSLGPGWWASGGSSYNEQFF; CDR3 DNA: TGTGCCAGCAGCTTAGGCCCAGGGTGGTGGGCTAGCGGGGGTTCCTCCTACAATGAGCAGTTCTTC
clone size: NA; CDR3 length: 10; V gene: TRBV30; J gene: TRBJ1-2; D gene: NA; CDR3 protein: CAWIDNSQFF; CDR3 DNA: TGTGCCTGGATAGACAATTCCCAATTCTTC
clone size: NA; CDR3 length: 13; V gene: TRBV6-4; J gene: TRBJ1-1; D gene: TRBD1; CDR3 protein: CASSDSGQGAAFF; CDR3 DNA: TGTGCCAGCAGTGACTCGGGACAGGGGGCGGCTTTCTTT
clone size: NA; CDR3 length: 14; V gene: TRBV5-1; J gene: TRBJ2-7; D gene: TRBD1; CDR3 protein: CASGDRGPTYEQYF; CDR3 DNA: TGCGCCAGCGGAGACAGGGGACCCACCTACGAGCAGTACTTC
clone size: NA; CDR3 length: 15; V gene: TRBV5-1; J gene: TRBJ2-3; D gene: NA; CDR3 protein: CASSLNGVGTDTQYF; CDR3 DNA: TGCGCCAGCAGCTTGAATGGGGTCGGCACAGATACGCAGTATTTT
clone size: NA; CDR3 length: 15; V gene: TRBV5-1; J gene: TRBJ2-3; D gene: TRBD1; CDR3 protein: CASSVGQAHTDTQYF; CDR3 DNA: TGCGCCAGCAGCGTGGGACAGGCCCACACAGATACGCAGTATTTT